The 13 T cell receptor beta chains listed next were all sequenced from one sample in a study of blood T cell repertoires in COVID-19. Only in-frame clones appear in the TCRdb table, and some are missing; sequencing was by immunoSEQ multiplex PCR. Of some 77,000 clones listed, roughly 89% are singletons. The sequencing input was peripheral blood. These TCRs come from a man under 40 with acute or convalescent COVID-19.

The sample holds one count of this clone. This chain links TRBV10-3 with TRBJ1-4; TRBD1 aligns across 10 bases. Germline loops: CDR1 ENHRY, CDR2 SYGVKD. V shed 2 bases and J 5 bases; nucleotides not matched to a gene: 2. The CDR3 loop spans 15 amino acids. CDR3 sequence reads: CAISEGGQGNEKLFF. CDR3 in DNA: TGTGCCATCAGTGAGGGGGGACAGGGGAATGAAAAACTGTTTTTT.

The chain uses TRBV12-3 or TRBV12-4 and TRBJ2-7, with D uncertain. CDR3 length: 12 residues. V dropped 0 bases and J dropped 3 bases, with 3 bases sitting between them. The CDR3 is CASSLARYEQYF. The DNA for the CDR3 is TGTGCCAGCAGTTTAGCGCGCTACGAGCAGTACTTC.

The CDR3 here is CASRSTENIQYF. CDR3 in DNA: TGTGCCAGCAGATCGACAGAAAACATTCAGTACTTC. The chain uses TRBV3-1 (or the pseudogene TRBV3-2) and TRBJ2-4; D might be TRBD1 (5 bases). Trimming stripped 6 bases from V and 5 bases from J, with 8 bases between. This CDR3 region has 12 residues. Per germline, CDR1 LGHDT and CDR2 YNNKEL (reference sequence).

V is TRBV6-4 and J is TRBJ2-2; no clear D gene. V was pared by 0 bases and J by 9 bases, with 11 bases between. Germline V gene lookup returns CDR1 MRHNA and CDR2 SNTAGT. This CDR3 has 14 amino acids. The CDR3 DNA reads TGTGCCAGCAGTGACTCAGACGGGTCCAGGGAGCTGTTTTTT. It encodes CASSDSDGSRELFF.

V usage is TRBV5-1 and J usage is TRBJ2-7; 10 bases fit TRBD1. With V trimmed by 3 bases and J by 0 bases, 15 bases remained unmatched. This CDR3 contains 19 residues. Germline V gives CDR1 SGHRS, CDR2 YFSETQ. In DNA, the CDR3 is TGCGCCAGCAGCTACCGGGACAGGGGTTGGCGGGAGGTCTCCTACGAGCAGTACTTC. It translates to CASSYRDRGWREVSYEQYF.

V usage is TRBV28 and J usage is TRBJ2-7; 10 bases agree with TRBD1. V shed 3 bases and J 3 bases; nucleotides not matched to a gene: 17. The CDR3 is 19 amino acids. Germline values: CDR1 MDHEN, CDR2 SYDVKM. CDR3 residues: CASSLTGGESSFIFYEQYF. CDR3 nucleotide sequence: TGTGCCAGCAGTTTGACAGGGGGCGAGTCTTCTTTTATTTTCTACGAGCAGTACTTC.

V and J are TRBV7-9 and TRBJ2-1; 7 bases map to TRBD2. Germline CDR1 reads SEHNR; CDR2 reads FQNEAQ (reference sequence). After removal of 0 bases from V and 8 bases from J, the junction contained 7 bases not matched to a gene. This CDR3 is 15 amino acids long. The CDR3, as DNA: TGTGCCAGCAGCTTAGCGGGGGGGACGCCCCATGAGCAGTTCTTC. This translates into CASSLAGGTPHEQFF.

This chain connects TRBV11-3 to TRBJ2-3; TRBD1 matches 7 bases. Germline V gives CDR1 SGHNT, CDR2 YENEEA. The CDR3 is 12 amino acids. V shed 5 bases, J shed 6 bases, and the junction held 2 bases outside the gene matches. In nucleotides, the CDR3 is TGTGCCAGCAGCAAAGGGGGCGATACGCAGTATTTT. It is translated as CASSKGGDTQYF.

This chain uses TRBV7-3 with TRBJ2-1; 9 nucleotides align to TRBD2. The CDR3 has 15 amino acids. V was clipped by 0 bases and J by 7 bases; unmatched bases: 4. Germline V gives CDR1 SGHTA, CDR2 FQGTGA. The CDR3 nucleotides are TGTGCCAGCAGCTTAACTCCTCTAGCGGGAAATGAGCAGTTCTTC. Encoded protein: CASSLTPLAGNEQFF.

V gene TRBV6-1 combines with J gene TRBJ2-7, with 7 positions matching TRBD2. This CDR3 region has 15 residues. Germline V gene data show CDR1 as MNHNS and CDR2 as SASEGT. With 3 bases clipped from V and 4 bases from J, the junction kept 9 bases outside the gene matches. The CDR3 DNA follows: TGTGCCAGCAGTGATGAGGGAGCGGGGTGGTACGAGCAGTACTTC. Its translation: CASSDEGAGWYEQYF.

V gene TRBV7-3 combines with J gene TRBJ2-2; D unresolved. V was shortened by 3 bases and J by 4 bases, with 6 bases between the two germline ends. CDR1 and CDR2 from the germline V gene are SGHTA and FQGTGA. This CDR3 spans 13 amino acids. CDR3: CASSLTSTGELFF. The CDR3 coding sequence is TGTGCCAGCAGCTTGACATCCACCGGGGAGCTGTTTTTT.

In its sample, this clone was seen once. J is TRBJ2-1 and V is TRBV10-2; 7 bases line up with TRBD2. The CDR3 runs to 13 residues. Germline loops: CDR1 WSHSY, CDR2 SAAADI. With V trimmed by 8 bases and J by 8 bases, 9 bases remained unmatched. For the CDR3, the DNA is TGCGCCAGCCAGAGGCGGGAGTGGGATGAGCAGTTCTTC. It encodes CASQRREWDEQFF.

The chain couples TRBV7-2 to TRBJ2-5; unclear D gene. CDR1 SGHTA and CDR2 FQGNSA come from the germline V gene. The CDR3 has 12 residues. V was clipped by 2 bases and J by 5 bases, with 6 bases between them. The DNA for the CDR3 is TGTGCCAGCAGCTTAAGTGCGGAGACCCAGTACTTC. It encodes CASSLSAETQYF.